Listed here are 17 T cell receptor beta chains from one sample, sequenced in a study of blood T cell repertoires in COVID-19. Some clones are missing from TCRdb's copy, which holds only in-frame ones; the method was immunoSEQ multiplex PCR. The sample shows about 230,000 clones, almost 90% of them seen only once. Source material: peripheral blood. Every receptor here comes from an older woman with acute or convalescent COVID-19.

The chain combines TRBV6-6 with TRBJ1-2; 7 nucleotides line up with TRBD1. CDR1 is MNHNY and CDR2 is SVGAGI in the germline V gene (reference sequence). With V trimmed by 5 bases and J by 1 base, 7 bases remained unmatched. The CDR3 contains 15 residues. The DNA of the CDR3 is TGTGCCAGCAGTGACCCGACAGGGATTAACTATGGCTACACCTTC. Protein product: CASSDPTGINYGYTF.

The V gene is TRBV6-5, the J gene TRBJ2-4; tentatively, D is TRBD2 (5 bases). CDR1 and CDR2 (germline): MNHEY, SVGAGI. V was trimmed by 10 bases and J by 3 bases, leaving 7 bases between them. The CDR3 covers 11 residues. The DNA of the CDR3 is TGTGCCATCCGGGACAAAAACATTCAGTACTTC. This codes for CAIRDKNIQYF.

This clone was detected once. The CDR3 nucleotides are TGCGCCAGCAGGACAGTTCAACCGAGCAATCAGCCCCAGCATTTT. It translates to CASRTVQPSNQPQHF. V gene TRBV10-1 combines with J gene TRBJ1-5; a weak D match, TRBD1 (5 bases). This CDR3 region has 15 residues. Trimming removed 6 bases from V and 1 base from J, with 13 bases in between. Germline V CDR1 and CDR2: WNHNN, SYGVQD (reference sequence).

The CDR3 DNA follows: TGTGCCAGCAGCTTGGCCACGGGTAAAGATACGCAGTATTTT. It specifies CASSLATGKDTQYF. V usage is TRBV5-4 and J usage is TRBJ2-3; no definite D call. The CDR3 extends over 14 amino acids. Per the germline V gene, CDR1 is SGHNT and CDR2 is YYREEE (reference sequence). Trimming left V 0 bases short and J 5 bases short, with 10 bases between.

The chain carries TRBV19 and TRBJ1-5; TRBD1 matches 7 bases. The CDR3 is 20 amino acids. Germline CDR1 is LNHDA and CDR2 is SQIVND (reference sequence). Trimming at V came to 4 bases and at J to 2 bases, leaving 20 bases not matched to a gene. The CDR3 sequence is CASSNKRSGTGVQRNQPQHF. The CDR3 nucleotides read TGTGCCAGTAGTAATAAAAGGTCGGGAACAGGGGTCCAACGCAATCAGCCCCAGCATTTT.

The chain links TRBV6-4 to TRBJ2-1; TRBD2 matches 8 bases. The CDR3 contains 14 residues. V shed 3 bases and J 8 bases; nucleotides not matched to a gene: 6. Germline CDR1 is MRHNA and CDR2 is SNTAGT. This chain's CDR3 is CASSETSARDEQFF. CDR3 sequence (DNA): TGTGCCAGCAGTGAGACTAGCGCTAGGGATGAGCAGTTCTTC.

This clone was seen more than once but under ten times. The CDR3 nucleotides are TGTGCCAGTAGTAACAGGACCTATTTCTTT. It encodes CASSNRTYFF. The rearrangement joins TRBV19 to TRBJ1-1, with a weak D call TRBD1 (5 bases). The CDR3 consists of 10 residues. V lost 4 bases and J 13 bases, leaving 10 bases between the germline ends. Germline V CDR1 and CDR2: LNHDA, SQIVND (reference sequence). Variable domain in full (rest from reference TRBV19 and TRBJ1-1): DGGITQSPKYLFRKEGQNVTLSCEQNLNHDAMYWYRQDPGQGLRLIYYSQIVNDFQKGDIAEGYSVSREKKESFPLTVTSAQKNPTAFYLCASSNRTYFFGQGTRLTVV.

The V gene is TRBV2, the J gene TRBJ2-7; D not resolved. Trimming cost V 3 bases and J 5 bases, with 11 bases left between them. The CDR3 loop spans 13 amino acids. Germline CDR1 SNHLY, CDR2 FYNNEI. The CDR3 region has the DNA TGTGCCAGCAGTGACTACGGTTTGGACGAGCAGTACTTC. Translation: CASSDYGLDEQYF.

The chain couples TRBV15 to TRBJ2-3; D unresolved. Trimming took off 2 bases at V and 5 bases at J, with 8 bases between the two ends. This CDR3 has 13 residues. Germline CDR1 is LNHNV and CDR2 is YYDKDF (reference sequence). The CDR3 loop reads CATSRYAVDTQYF. DNA of the CDR3: TGTGCCACCAGCAGATACGCGGTAGATACGCAGTATTTT.

The CDR3: CASSLAAGANYGYTF. CDR3 DNA: TGCGCCAGCAGCTTGGCGGCAGGGGCTAACTATGGCTACACCTTC. The chain joins TRBV5-1 to TRBJ1-2; possibly TRBD1 for D (6 bases). Trimming took 0 bases from V and 0 from J, leaving 9 bases between them. CDR1 and CDR2 (germline): SGHRS, YFSETQ. The CDR3 extends over 15 amino acids. The variable domain in full, with the rest retrieved from reference TRBV5-1 and TRBJ1-2, is KAGVTQTPRYLIKTRGQQVTLSCSPISGHRSVSWYQQTPGQGLQFLFEYFSETQRNKGNFPGRFSGRQFSNSRSEMNVSTLELGDSALYLCASSLAAGANYGYTFGSGTRLTVV.

Only one count was recorded for this clone. The chain combines TRBV5-1 with TRBJ2-2; 7 nucleotides line up with TRBD1. The CDR3 is made up of 16 amino acids. The germline V gene has CDR1 SGHRS and CDR2 YFSETQ. V shed 4 bases and J 4 bases; nucleotides not matched to a gene: 10. In DNA form, the CDR3 reads TGCGCCAGCAGCCCCAGGGGACAGCCAGTCACCGGGGAGCTGTTTTTT. Translating it yields CASSPRGQPVTGELFF. Combining the CDR3 with reference TRBV5-1 and TRBJ2-2 gives the whole variable domain KAGVTQTPRYLIKTRGQQVTLSCSPISGHRSVSWYQQTPGQGLQFLFEYFSETQRNKGNFPGRFSGRQFSNSRSEMNVSTLELGDSALYLCASSPRGQPVTGELFFGEGSRLTVL.

The CDR3 loop reads CASSTGTGGAIKDTEAFF. DNA for the CDR3: TGTGCCAGCAGCACCGGGACAGGGGGCGCGATTAAGGACACTGAAGCTTTCTTT. The chain recombines TRBV4-2 with TRBJ1-1; 12 bases line up with TRBD1. The CDR3 sequence is 18 residues long. Trimming took 5 bases from V and 3 from J; bases not matched to a gene: 13. Germline V gene lookup returns CDR1 LGHNA and CDR2 YNFKEQ.

The chain links TRBV15 to TRBJ1-5; D gene unclear. Germline loops: CDR1 LNHNV, CDR2 YYDKDF (reference sequence). V shed 0 bases and J shed 1 base, with 4 bases lying between them. CDR3 size: 14 residues. DNA for the CDR3: TGTGCCACCAGCAGAGATCCAAGCAATCAGCCCCAGCATTTT. It specifies CATSRDPSNQPQHF. Variable domain in full (rest from reference TRBV15 and TRBJ1-5): DAMVIQNPRYQVTQFGKPVTLSCSQTLNHNVMYWYQQKSSQAPKLLFHYYDKDFNNEADTPDNFQSRRPNTSFCFLDIRSPGLGDTAMYLCATSRDPSNQPQHFGDGTRLSIL.

The V call is TRBV27, the J call TRBJ2-2, with a tentative D call TRBD1 (6 bases). From germline, CDR1 is MNHEY and CDR2 SMNVEV (reference sequence). Trimming took 7 bases from V and 3 from J, leaving 9 bases between them. The CDR3 is 13 amino acids. Here the CDR3 DNA reads TGTGCCAGCACGGGACAAGACACCGGGGAGCTGTTTTTT. Its protein product is CASTGQDTGELFF.

V is TRBV4-3 and J is TRBJ2-5; 12 nucleotides align to TRBD2. V was pared by 4 bases and J by 1 base, with 10 bases of the junction left unmatched. Germline V gene lookup returns CDR1 LGHNA and CDR2 YSLEER. The CDR3 is 18 residues long. The CDR3 DNA follows: TGCGCCAGCAGCCCCCGGCGGGGGGGACTAGCGGGCCAAGAGACCCAGTACTTC. The encoded protein is CASSPRRGGLAGQETQYF.

The chain links TRBV28 to TRBJ1-5; 10 positions match TRBD1. CDR3 length: 16 amino acids. The V segment lost 1 base and the J segment 6 bases; nucleotides outside the gene matches: 6. Germline CDR1 MDHEN, CDR2 SYDVKM. The CDR3 here is CASSLYGQGGIQPQHF. In DNA form, the CDR3 reads TGTGCCAGCAGTTTATATGGACAGGGGGGAATTCAGCCCCAGCATTTT. Using reference TRBV28 and TRBJ1-5 for the parts outside the CDR3, the full variable domain is DVKVTQSSRYLVKRTGEKVFLECVQDMDHENMFWYRQDPGLGLRLIYFSYDVKMKEKGDIPEGYSVSREKKERFSLILESASTNQTSMYLCASSLYGQGGIQPQHFGDGTRLSIL.

The chain recombines TRBV28 with TRBJ2-5, with 13 bases fitting TRBD2. V lost 5 bases to trimming and J lost 1 base; unmatched junction nucleotides: 7. This CDR3 is 17 amino acids long. Per the germline V gene, CDR1 is MDHEN and CDR2 is SYDVKM. This chain's CDR3 is CASSTSGRAGFQETQYF. The CDR3 nucleotides are TGTGCCAGCAGTACTAGCGGGAGGGCCGGTTTCCAAGAGACCCAGTACTTC.